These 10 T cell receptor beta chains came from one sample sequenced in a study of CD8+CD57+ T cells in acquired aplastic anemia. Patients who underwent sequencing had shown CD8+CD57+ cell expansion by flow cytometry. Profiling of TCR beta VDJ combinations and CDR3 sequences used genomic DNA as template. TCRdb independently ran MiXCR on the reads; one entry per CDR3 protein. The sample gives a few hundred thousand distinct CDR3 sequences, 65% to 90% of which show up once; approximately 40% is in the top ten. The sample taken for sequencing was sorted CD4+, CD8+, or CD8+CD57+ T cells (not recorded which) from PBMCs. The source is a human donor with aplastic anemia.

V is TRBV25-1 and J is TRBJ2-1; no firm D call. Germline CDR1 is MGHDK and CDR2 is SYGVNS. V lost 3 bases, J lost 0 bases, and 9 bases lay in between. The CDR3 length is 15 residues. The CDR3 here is CASSESQSSYNEQFF. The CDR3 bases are TGTGCCAGCAGTGAGAGTCAATCCTCCTACAATGAGCAGTTCTTC.

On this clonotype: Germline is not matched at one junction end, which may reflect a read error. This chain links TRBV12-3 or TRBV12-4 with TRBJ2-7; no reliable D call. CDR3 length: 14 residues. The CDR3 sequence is CASSYVLGNYEEYF. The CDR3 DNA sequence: TGTGCCAGCAGTTACGTGCTGGGTAACTATGAGGAGTACTTT.

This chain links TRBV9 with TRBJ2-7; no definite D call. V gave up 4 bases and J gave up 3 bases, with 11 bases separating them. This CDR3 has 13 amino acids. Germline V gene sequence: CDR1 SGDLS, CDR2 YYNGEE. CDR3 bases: TGTGCCAGCAGCCCCGGGTGGGGCTACGAGCAGTACTTC. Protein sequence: CASSPGWGYEQYF.

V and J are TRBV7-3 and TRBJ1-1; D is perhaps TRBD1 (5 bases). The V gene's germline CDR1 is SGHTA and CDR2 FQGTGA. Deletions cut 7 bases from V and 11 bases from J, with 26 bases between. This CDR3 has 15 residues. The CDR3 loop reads CASTRQPNAVKHAFF. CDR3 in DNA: TGTGCCAGCACAAGACAGCCGAACGCCGTTAAACACGCTTTCTTT.

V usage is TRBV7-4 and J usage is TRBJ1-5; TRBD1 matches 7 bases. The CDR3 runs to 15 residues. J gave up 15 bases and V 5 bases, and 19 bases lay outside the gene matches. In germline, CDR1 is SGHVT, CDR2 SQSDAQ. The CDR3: CASSVGGSKSQPLHF. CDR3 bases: TGTGCCAGCAGCGTAGGGGGCTCGAAAAGTCAGCCCTTGCATTTT.

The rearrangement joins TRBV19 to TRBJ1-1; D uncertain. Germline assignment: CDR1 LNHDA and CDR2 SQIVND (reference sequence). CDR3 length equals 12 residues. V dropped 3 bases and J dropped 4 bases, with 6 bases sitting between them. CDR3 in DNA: TGTGCCAGTAGTATGTACGGCACTGAAGCTTTCTTT. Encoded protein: CASSMYGTEAFF.

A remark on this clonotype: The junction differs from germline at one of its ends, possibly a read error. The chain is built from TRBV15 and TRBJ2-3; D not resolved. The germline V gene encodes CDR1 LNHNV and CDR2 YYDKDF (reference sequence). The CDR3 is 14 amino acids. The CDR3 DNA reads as TGTGCCACCAGCAGGGGCGGAAGCCCAGATACCCAGTATTTT. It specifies CATSRGGSPDTQYF.

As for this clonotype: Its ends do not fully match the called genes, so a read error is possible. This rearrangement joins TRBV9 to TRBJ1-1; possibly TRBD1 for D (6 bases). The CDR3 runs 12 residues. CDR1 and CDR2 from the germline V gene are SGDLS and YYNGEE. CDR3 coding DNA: TGTGCCAGCAGCACAGGGTCAGATACGCCGTATTTT. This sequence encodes CASSTGSDTPYF.

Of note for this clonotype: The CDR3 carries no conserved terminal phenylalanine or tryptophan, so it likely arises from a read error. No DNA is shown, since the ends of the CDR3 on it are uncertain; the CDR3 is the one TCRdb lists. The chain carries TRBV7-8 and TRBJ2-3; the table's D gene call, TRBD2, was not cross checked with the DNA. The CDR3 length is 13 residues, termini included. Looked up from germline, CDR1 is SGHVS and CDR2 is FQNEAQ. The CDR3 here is CASSEAGGPDTYY.

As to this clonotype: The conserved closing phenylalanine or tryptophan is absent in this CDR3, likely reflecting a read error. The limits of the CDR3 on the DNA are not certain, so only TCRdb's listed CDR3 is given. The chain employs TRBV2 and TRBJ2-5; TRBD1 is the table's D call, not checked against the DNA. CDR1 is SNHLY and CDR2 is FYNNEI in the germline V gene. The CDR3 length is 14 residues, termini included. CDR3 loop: CASSSGTDTQYFCP.